The rows below give T cell receptor beta chains drawn from one sample of a study of blood T cell repertoires in COVID-19. TCRdb keeps only in-frame clones here, not all; method: immunoSEQ multiplex PCR. The sample records around 140,000 clones, about 81% being singletons. Sequenced sample: PBMCs or T cells enriched from blood (not recorded which). The receptors shown here come from a man aged 35-49 years with acute COVID-19. Both conserved end residues are part of each CDR3. The D gene is left open where the match is weak. Only some rows state a clone size, as once, few, many or a class for expanded clones.

abundance | j_gene | d_gene | v_gene | CDR3nt | CDR3aa
- | TRBJ1-2 | - | TRBV6-2/TRBV6-3 | TGTGCCAGCAGTTACTCAGGAGGGCATGGCTACACCTTC | CASSYSGGHGYTF
- | TRBJ2-5 | TRBD1 | TRBV6-5 | TGTGCCAGCAGTTCCAGGACAGGGTATGACCAAGAGACCCAGTACTTC | CASSSRTGYDQETQYF
- | TRBJ2-7 | TRBD2 | TRBV19 | TGTGCCAGTAGTATTAGAGCTAGCGGGAACTACGAGCAGTACTTC | CASSIRASGNYEQYF
few | TRBJ2-7 | - | TRBV7-2 | TGTGCCAGCAGCCAAGATGCTACCGAGCAGTACTTC | CASSQDATEQYF
once | TRBJ2-1 | - | TRBV9 | TGTGCCAGCAGCCCCCGTTTGGAGGGGTGGCACAATGAGCAGTTCTTC | CASSPRLEGWHNEQFF
few | TRBJ2-7 | TRBD1 | TRBV19 | TGTGCCAGTAGCTATCAAATAACCGGGACAGGGGGCTACGAGCAGTACTTC | CASSYQITGTGGYEQYF
- | TRBJ2-5 | - | TRBV3-1/TRBV3-2 | TGTGCCAGCAGCCGACGGGGAGCGGAGACCCAGTACTTC | CASSRRGAETQYF
- | TRBJ2-1 | TRBD1 | TRBV11-3 | TGTGCCAGCAGCTTAGGGACAGGAGAGCAGTTCTTC | CASSLGTGEQFF
- | TRBJ1-6 | - | TRBV2 | TGTGCCAGCTGGTCTAGCTCCTATAATTCACCCCTCCACTTT | CASWSSSYNSPLHF
- | TRBJ1-4 | TRBD1 | TRBV6-6 | TGTGCCAGCAGTCAGGGGGGGGGTGAAAAACTGTTTTTT | CASSQGGGEKLFF
- | TRBJ1-4 | TRBD1 | TRBV9 | TGTGCCAGCAGCGTAGAGGCAGGGGGAAAGGAAAAACTGTTTTTT | CASSVEAGGKEKLFF
once | TRBJ2-7 | TRBD1 | TRBV10-3 | TGTGCCATCAGTGAGTCCCGGGACAGGGCCGAGCAGTACTTC | CAISESRDRAEQYF
- | TRBJ2-7 | TRBD2 | TRBV24-1 | TGTGCCACCAGTGATCCCTCTAGCGGGAGTCCCCACGAGCAGTACTTC | CATSDPSSGSPHEQYF
- | TRBJ1-2 | - | TRBV19 | TGTGCCAGTAGACGGGACACATTTAACTATGGCTACACCTTC | CASRRDTFNYGYTF
- | TRBJ1-4 | - | TRBV9 | TGTGCCAGCAGCTCGGCGGGGGCTTTTGAAAAACTGTTTTTT | CASSSAGAFEKLFF
- | TRBJ1-5 | - | TRBV7-2 | TGTGCCAGCAGACTAGACGGGGGATTACAGCCCCAGCATTTT | CASRLDGGLQPQHF
- | TRBJ1-3 | - | TRBV5-5 | TGTGCCAGCAGCCTGGTAGGGACACTTGGAAACACCATATATTTT | CASSLVGTLGNTIYF
- | TRBJ2-3 | - | TRBV30 | TGTGCCTGGAGTATAACGCTAGAGACAGATACGCAGTATTTT | CAWSITLETDTQYF
- | TRBJ2-1 | TRBD2 | TRBV7-2 | TGTGCCAGCAGCTTAAACGGGGGGGCCTACAATGAGCAGTTCTTC | CASSLNGGAYNEQFF
- | TRBJ1-6 | - | TRBV9 | TGTGCCAGCAGCCGGGATAACAATTCACCCCTCCACTTT | CASSRDNNSPLHF
medium-sized | TRBJ1-6 | TRBD1 | TRBV5-4 | TGTGCCAGCAGCGTAGGACAGGGGGATTCACCCCTCCACTTT | CASSVGQGDSPLHF
once | TRBJ1-5 | - | TRBV12-3/TRBV12-4 | TGTGCCTCCGCCGGGGGTGGCAATCAGCCCCAGCATTTT | CASAGGGNQPQHF
once | TRBJ1-6 | TRBD1 | TRBV2 | TGTGCCAGCAGTGTTGAGACAGGGTCTAATTCACCCCTCCACTTT | CASSVETGSNSPLHF
- | TRBJ1-1 | - | TRBV5-1 | TGCGCCAGCAGCCTGGACCCGGTCAACACTGAAGCTTTCTTT | CASSLDPVNTEAFF
- | TRBJ2-1 | TRBD2 | TRBV19 | TGTGCCAGTAGAGGACTAGCGGGGGGCAATGAGCAGTTCTTC | CASRGLAGGNEQFF
- | TRBJ2-7 | - | TRBV4-2 | TGTGCCAGCAGCCAAGAAGAGAGCGGGCGGCCCTACGAGCAGTACTTC | CASSQEESGRPYEQYF
- | TRBJ1-5 | - | TRBV28 | TGTGCCAGCAGTTTGTTGAGTTCAAGCAATCAGCCCCAGCATTTT | CASSLLSSSNQPQHF
- | TRBJ1-6 | TRBD1 | TRBV2 | TGTGCCAGCAGTGCCATAGGGGGCAGCTCACCCCTCCACTTT | CASSAIGGSSPLHF
- | TRBJ1-5 | TRBD1 | TRBV3-1/TRBV3-2 | TGTGCCAGCAGCCACGGGACAGGTGGGAACCAGCCCCAGCATTTT | CASSHGTGGNQPQHF
- | TRBJ1-1 | - | TRBV3-1/TRBV3-2 | TGTGCCAGCAGCCCTACTGGGACACCAGAAGCTTTCTTT | CASSPTGTPEAFF
- | TRBJ1-4 | TRBD1 | TRBV2 | TGTGCCAGCATCCGACAGGGTCAGGAAAATGAAAAACTGTTTTTT | CASIRQGQENEKLFF
- | TRBJ2-1 | - | TRBV21-1 | TGTGCCAGCAGCAAAGGACTAGCGGGAGAAGGTGAGCAGTTCTTC | CASSKGLAGEGEQFF